This T cell receptor beta chain was sequenced in a study of shared clonotypes between healthy human individuals (TCRdb year 2020). For context, the study as a whole: A couple of women and a few men aged 18 to 49 years were included in the cohort. Per donor, three plates each were used for CD4 naive and CD4 memory, two for CD8 naive, and one for CD8 memory. Blood TCR repertoires of four to six healthy adults were deeply sequenced to estimate repertoire size and the extent of clonotype sharing between individuals. To increase sequencing depth and limit assay-specific biases, TCR repertoire library preparation and sequencing were carried out by different laboratories using diverse techniques. Between about 0.8 and 9 billion PBMCs per donor were obtained by leukapheresis.

This clone was seen only once. This clone's antigen is unknown. Within one base of it there is no much larger clone, and no base qualities were kept. The same CDR3 also results from other DNA sequences found in this sample. Donors were healthy HIV-negative adults with no recently reported acute infections or vaccinations. Every donor was a Caucasian adult residing in Nashville, Tennessee, USA. CD4+ T cells were enriched by magnetic negative selection; naive cells were then positively selected on CD45RA, and the negative fraction formed the memory subset. Blood was collected by leukapheresis, and PBMCs were isolated by Ficoll-Histopaque density gradient centrifugation and then cryopreserved in liquid nitrogen vapor phase. Analytical flow cytometry was used to check the purity and quantity of every magnetically sorted T cell population. Genomic DNA was isolated from each sorted fraction and quantified by UV absorbance on a Nanodrop 2000c.

Measured from the cysteine to the phenylalanine, the CDR3 is 12 residues long. CDR3 DNA is the only sequence kept; it has 36 bases, read in frame from the first base. The germline V gene yields SGHRS for CDR1 and YFSETQ for CDR2. Trimming removed 3 bases from V and 5 bases from J, leaving 8 bases between the germline ends. General conclusions and limits of the study: Rarefaction of sorted-subset datasets indicated incomplete sequencing despite the large sequencing depth. Because the study included a small number of donors, the genetic and exposure-history diversity represented was limited. Compared with non-shared clonotypes, the clonotypes found in all four sorted-subset donors had higher generation probabilities. About 5% of naive CD4, 3.5% of naive CD8, approximately 2.2% of memory CD4, and around 0.4% of memory CD8 clonotypes were shared across a few donors. Pairwise subsampling indicated that sequencing depth was expected to affect the degree of clonotype sharing among donors. Naive subsets generally had larger estimated clonotype richness than memory subsets did. Sampling was restricted to blood, and TCR repertoires in tissue are likely to differ from TCR repertoires in blood.

TCR CDR3 regions were amplified from genomic DNA by multiplex PCR using the deep immunoSEQ assay. Extracted genomic DNA from each cell subset was spread evenly across all wells of several immunoSEQ 96-well plates, with each plate serving as a replicate. For sorted subsets, each replicate PCR was loaded with 200 ng genomic DNA, equivalent to 25,000 to 35,000 T cell genomes. Purified libraries were quantified with a Qubit 3.0 fluorometer, sized on a Bioanalyzer 2100, and re-quantified with the KAPA Library Quantification kit. A separate single-read 150-cycle Illumina NextSeq 550 flow cell was used to sequence each immunoSEQ 96-well plate. In the paper's pipeline: The immunoSEQ output contained only junctional sequences without quality scores, so filtering could not match that applied to full-length reads. To assign V/J genes and CDR3, sequences were annotated using PyIR, a Python wrapper for IgBLAST v1.9, with IMGT germline references. Reads with weak V/J assignments (E-value above 1e-6), missing CDR3, stop codons, out-of-frame junctions, or ambiguous translated residues were removed. V3J clonotypes were defined by identical inferred V gene, J gene, and CDR3 amino acid sequence. To compute the percentage overlap between repertoires, the number of shared unique clonotypes was divided by the size of the smaller repertoire. Three approaches were used to assess repertoire richness: RTK rarefaction, the Chao1 estimator, and Recon v2.1 estimates of unobserved clonotypes. Generation probabilities for all TCRbeta clonotypes obtained by the gDNA method from a handful of donors were computed using OLGA. TCRdb obtained this table from immuneACCESS and retained in-frame rearrangements with V and J assigned. These tables miss some clones; where compared with another copy, unresolved V genes account for less than half of the shortfall, and the remainder is unexplained. V, J and clone size were drawn from that table, and D and trimming were deduced from the DNA. Present in this sample are some 1.1 million clones, roughly 80% of which were seen just once. In total, the top ten clones hold roughly 0.82% of the sample.

The material sequenced was memory CD4+ T cells from PBMCs. According to the study, the label for this sample's cell subset or site signals: CD45RA-negative fraction. Recombination joined TRBV5-1 with TRBJ2-5; no D gene is confidently identified. The sequence derives from a man aged 18 to 29 in good health. Some clones in this sample may be carry-over from other donors' samples. The nucleotide sequence is TGCGCCAGCAGCTCCACCCAGGAGACCCAGTACTTC. The resulting protein is CASSSTQETQYF.